This T cell receptor beta chain derives from a study of T cell responses to AZD1222 COVID-19 vaccine (dated by TCRdb to the early 2020s). In terms of the full investigation: A total of 233 trial participants underwent TCR sequencing, of whom around 200 received two doses of AZD1222 and around 25 received two doses of the MenACWY control vaccine. Trial participants were enrolled by age into subgroups of 18-55, 56-69 and 70-plus years, and about 150, 27 and 61 TCR-sequenced participants, respectively, were included in these subgroups. General study outcomes and caveats: Only a handful of AZD1222 recipients were SARS-CoV-2 seropositive at baseline, limiting conclusions about previously exposed vaccinees. Because no day 14 peak-response samples were available, the repertoires could be characterized only after the peak T cell response. Nearly half of unique spike-specific TCRs reportedly recognized epitopes outside regions mutated in the B.1.351 and B.1.1.7 variants. Participants were mostly white British, with more females than males. The authors suggested clonal diversity may have been underestimated. In the small 56-69-year group, the increase in depth fell short of significance, most likely because of low power. The vaccine-associated CD4 TCRs covered the entire spike protein, and the dominant responses fell in regions 160-218 and 743-854. A significant rise in spike-specific TCR breadth and depth was observed after two AZD1222 doses relative to day 0 and relative to MenACWY recipients.

The CDR3 regions of human TCRbeta chains were subjected to immunosequencing. In the source study's methods: TCRs in the repertoires were matched against a reference library of SARS-CoV-2-specific TCRs that had been generated with the MIRA antigen-specificity platform. Breadth meant the fraction of unique TCRs that were SARS-CoV-2-associated, whereas depth meant the fraction of total T cells that were SARS-CoV-2-associated. Using the MIRA data, each spike-specific TCR was assigned both to the spike region to which the TCR was reactive and to a CD4 or CD8 class. Log10-transformed breadth and depth values were compared by one-way ANOVA with Sidak's multiple comparisons tests. The table comes from immuneACCESS by way of TCRdb, which keeps in-frame sequences with V and J called. Part of the clones is missing from these tables; in studies checked, under half for an unresolved V gene and the rest for unknown reasons. V and J calls and clone size are copied from that table; D and trimming were computed from the DNA. Recorded for this sample are 90,000 to 120,000 clones; approximately 90% of them occurred a single time. Under 9.5% of the sample lies in the top ten.

From the cysteine through the phenylalanine, the CDR3 covers 15 amino acids. Solely the CDR3 DNA is kept, with 45 bases framed from the first base. The trim is 3 bases for V and 2 bases for J, with a gap of 11 bases between the germline ends. CDR1 and CDR2 are drawn from the germline V gene: WSHSY, SAAADI. The time point label, read with the paper, signifies: about 28 days (+/-7) after the second vaccine dose. Because spike-specific TCR depth and breadth did not differ between the two schedules, AZD1222 recipients who got a second dose at roughly 4 weeks were pooled with those who got a second dose at roughly 12 weeks. Samples from vaccinated people were obtained from the UK trials COV001 and COV002, which included a single-blind randomized controlled phase 2/3 trial of AZD1222 (ChAdOx1 nCoV-19) in healthy adults. For TCRbeta chain sequencing, PBMC samples from trial participants were taken at day 0 and at day 28 after the second dose.

A remark on this clone: Its antigen target is currently unknown. Base qualities are not provided; no much larger clone lies one nucleotide away.

The chain uses TRBV10-2 and TRBJ1-5; 5 matching bases give a weak D call of TRBD1. This receptor was identified in an adult who received the AZD1222 COVID-19 vaccine. The sequences come from peripheral blood, collected 28 days after the second AZD1222 dose. The CDR3 corresponds to CASSESRVGNQPQHF. Read as DNA, the sequence is TGCGCCAGCAGTGAATCCAGGGTTGGCAATCAGCCCCAGCATTTT.